Listed here is a single T cell receptor (beta chain). The data are from a study of shared clonotypes between healthy human individuals. The CDR3 runs 17 residues. Germline CDR1 MNHEY, CDR2 SMNVEV (reference sequence). Unmatched junction bases numbered 5, after V lost 2 bases and J lost 6 bases. Naivety among CD8 cells was defined by CD45RO negativity and positive CCR7 selection, thereby excluding terminally differentiated effector memory CD45RA+ cells. Produced via immunoSEQ multiplex PCR; TCRdb's table is partial and in-frame only. Of millions of clones detected, about 95% appear once; the ten largest clones hold 1% to 1.3%.

This receptor was identified in a man aged 18 to 29 in good health. The sequencing sample was made of naive CD8+ T cells sorted from blood. V and J are TRBV27 and TRBJ2-2, with 14 bases lining up with TRBD2. This CDR3 reads CASSLGLAGGKPGELFF. Written as DNA, the CDR3 is TGTGCCAGCAGTTTAGGACTAGCGGGGGGAAAACCCGGGGAGCTGTTTTTT.